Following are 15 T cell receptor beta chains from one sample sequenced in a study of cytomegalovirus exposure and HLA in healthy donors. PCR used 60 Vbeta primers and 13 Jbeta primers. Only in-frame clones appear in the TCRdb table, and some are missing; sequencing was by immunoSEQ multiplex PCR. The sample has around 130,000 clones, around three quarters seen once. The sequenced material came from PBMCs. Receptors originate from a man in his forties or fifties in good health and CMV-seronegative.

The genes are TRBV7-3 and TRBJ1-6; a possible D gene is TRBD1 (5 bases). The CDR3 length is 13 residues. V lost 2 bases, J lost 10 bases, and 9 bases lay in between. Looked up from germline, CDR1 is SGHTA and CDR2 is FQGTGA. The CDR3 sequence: CASSLSQGSPLHF. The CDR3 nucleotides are TGTGCCAGCAGCTTATCCCAGGGCTCACCCCTCCACTTT. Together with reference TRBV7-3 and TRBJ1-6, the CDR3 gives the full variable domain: GAGVSQTPSNKVTEKGKYVELRCDPISGHTALYWYRQSLGQGPEFLIYFQGTGAADDSGLPNDRFFAVRPEGSVSTLKIQRTERGDSAVYLCASSLSQGSPLHFGNGTRLTVT.

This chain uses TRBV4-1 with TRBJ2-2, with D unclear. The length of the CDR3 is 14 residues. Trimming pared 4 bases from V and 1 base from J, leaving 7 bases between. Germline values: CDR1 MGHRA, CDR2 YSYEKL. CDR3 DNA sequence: TGCGCCAGCAGCCTTTCCGGGAACACCGGGGAGCTGTTTTTT. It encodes CASSLSGNTGELFF.

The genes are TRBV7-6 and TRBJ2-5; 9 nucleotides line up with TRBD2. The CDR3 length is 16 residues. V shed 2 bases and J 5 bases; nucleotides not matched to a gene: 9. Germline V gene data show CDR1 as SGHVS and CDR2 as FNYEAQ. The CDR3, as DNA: TGTGCCAGCAGCTTAAACAGCGGGGGGACGATGGAGACCCAGTACTTC. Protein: CASSLNSGGTMETQYF.

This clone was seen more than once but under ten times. The CDR3 reads CASSEGGTGIYEQYF. The DNA for the CDR3 is TGTGCCAGCAGTGAAGGAGGGACAGGGATTTACGAGCAGTACTTC. This chain connects TRBV6-1 to TRBJ2-7, with TRBD1 identical over 9 bases. This CDR3 contains 15 residues. The V and J ends lost 1 base and 4 bases, in that order; junction bases with no gene match: 5. The germline V gene has CDR1 MNHNS and CDR2 SASEGT.

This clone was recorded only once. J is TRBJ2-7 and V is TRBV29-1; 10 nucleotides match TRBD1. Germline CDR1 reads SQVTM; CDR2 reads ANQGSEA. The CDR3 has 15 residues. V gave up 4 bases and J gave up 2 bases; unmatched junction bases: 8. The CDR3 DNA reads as TGCAGCGTTGTGGGAACCGGGACAGGGGCCTACGAGCAGTACTTC. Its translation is CSVVGTGTGAYEQYF.

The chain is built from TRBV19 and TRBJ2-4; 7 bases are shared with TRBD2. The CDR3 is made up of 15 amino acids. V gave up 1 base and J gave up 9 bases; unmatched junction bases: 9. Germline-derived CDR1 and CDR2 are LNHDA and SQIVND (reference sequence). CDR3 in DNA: TGTGCCAGTAGTATAGTCGGACGGGAGGATGGCATTCAGTACTTC. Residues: CASSIVGREDGIQYF.

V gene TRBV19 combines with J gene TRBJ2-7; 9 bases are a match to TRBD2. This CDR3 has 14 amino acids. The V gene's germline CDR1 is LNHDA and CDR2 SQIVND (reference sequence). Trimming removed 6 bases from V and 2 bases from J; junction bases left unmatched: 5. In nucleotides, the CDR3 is TGTGCCAGTAGGCCGGGACTAGCTACCTACGAGCAGTACTTC. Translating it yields CASRPGLATYEQYF. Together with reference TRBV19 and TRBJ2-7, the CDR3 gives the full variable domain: DGGITQSPKYLFRKEGQNVTLSCEQNLNHDAMYWYRQDPGQGLRLIYYSQIVNDFQKGDIAEGYSVSREKKESFPLTVTSAQKNPTAFYLCASRPGLATYEQYFGPGTRLTVT.

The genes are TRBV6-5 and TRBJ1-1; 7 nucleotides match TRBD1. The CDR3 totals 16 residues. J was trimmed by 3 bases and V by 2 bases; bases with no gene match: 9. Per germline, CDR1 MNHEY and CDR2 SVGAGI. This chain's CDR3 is CASSYGTEGAHTEAFF. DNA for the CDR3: TGTGCCAGCAGTTACGGGACCGAGGGGGCCCACACTGAAGCTTTCTTT.

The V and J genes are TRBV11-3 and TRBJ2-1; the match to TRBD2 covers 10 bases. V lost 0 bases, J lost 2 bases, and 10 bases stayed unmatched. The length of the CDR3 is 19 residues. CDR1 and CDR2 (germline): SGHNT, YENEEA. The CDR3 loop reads CASSLEAGGPVKAYNEQFF. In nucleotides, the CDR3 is TGTGCCAGCAGCTTAGAAGCGGGGGGGCCGGTGAAGGCCTACAATGAGCAGTTCTTC. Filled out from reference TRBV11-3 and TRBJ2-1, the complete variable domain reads EAGVVQSPRYKIIEKKQPVAFWCNPISGHNTLYWYLQNLGQGPELLIRYENEEAVDDSQLPKDRFSAERLKGVDSTLKIQPAELGDSAVYLCASSLEAGGPVKAYNEQFFGPGTRLTVL.

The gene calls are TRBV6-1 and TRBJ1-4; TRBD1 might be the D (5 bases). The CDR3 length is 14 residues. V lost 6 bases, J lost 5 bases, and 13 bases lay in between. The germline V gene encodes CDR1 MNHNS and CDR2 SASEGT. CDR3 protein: CASRTDSGNEKLFF. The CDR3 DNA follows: TGTGCCAGCAGAACAGACAGTGGGAATGAAAAACTGTTTTTT.

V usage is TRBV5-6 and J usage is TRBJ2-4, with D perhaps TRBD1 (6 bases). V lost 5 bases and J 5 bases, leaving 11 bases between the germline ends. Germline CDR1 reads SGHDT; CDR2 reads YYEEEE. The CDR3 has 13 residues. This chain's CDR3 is CASREQGENIQYF. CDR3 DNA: TGTGCCAGCAGGGAACAGGGAGAAAACATTCAGTACTTC. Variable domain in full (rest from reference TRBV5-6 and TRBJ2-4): DAGVTQSPTHLIKTRGQQVTLRCSPKSGHDTVSWYQQALGQGPQFIFQYYEEEERQRGNFPDRFSGHQFPNYSSELNVNALLLGDSALYLCASREQGENIQYFGAGTRLSVL.

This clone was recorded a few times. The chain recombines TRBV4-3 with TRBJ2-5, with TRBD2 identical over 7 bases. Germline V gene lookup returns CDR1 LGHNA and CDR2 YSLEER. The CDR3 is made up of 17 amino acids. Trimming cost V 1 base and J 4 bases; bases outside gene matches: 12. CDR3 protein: CASSQAGVGLGRETQYF. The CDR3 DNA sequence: TGCGCCAGCAGCCAAGCCGGCGTCGGACTAGGGCGAGAGACCCAGTACTTC.

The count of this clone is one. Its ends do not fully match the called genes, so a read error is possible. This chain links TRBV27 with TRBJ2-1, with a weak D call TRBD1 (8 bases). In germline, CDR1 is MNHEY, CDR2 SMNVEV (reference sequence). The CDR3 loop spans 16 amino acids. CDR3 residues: CASSLWTRQGFNEQLF. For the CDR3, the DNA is TGTGCCAGCAGTTTATGGACTAGACAGGGGTTTAATGAGCAGCTCTTC.

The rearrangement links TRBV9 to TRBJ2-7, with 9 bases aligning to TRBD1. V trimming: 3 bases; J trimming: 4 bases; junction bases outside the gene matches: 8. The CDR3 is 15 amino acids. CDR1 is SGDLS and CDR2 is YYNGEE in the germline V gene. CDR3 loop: CASSAGQGIGYEQYF. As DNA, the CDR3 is TGTGCCAGCAGCGCCGGACAGGGGATTGGATACGAGCAGTACTTC.

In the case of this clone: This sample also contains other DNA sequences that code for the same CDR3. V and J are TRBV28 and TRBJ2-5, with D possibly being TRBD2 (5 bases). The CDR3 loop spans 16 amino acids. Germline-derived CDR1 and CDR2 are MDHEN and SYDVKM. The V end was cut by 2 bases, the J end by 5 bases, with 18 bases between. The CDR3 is CASSLGGLDGQETQYF. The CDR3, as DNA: TGTGCCAGCAGTTTAGGAGGCTTGGACGGCCAGGAGACCCAGTACTTC.